This T cell receptor (beta chain) was found in a study of control samples from healthy donors and cancer patients. TCRdb keeps only in-frame clones here, not all; method: immunoSEQ multiplex PCR. The sample yields 110,000 or so clones, around nine tenths seen once. Germline CDR1 SGHDN, CDR2 FVKESK. The CDR3 is 16 amino acids. The J segment lost 1 base and the V segment lost 0 bases, leaving 2 bases of the junction unmatched. Sample: blood. This TCR derives from a man between 25 and 39 years old in good health. This chain uses TRBV14 with TRBJ2-3, with TRBD2 matching 9 bases. DNA for the CDR3: TGTGCCAGCAGCCAAGAAGGCGGGGGGGGCACAGATACGCAGTATTTT. This translates into CASSQEGGGGTDTQYF.